Included here is one TCR beta chain sequence, with context. Its recognized antigen is unknown. Per-base qualities were not stored, and no clone one base away is much larger. Participants in the prospective study were enrolled through a virtual design, were aged roughly 18 to 100 years, and lived in approximately 24 United States geographic areas. To assign participants to cohorts, the prospective study relied on clinical history that participants themselves reported in a screening survey and a study questionnaire. In the prospective study, whole blood, serum and a nasopharyngeal or oropharyngeal swab were collected from each participant by mobile phlebotomists. Over an approximately two-month period, participants in the prospective study had the option of providing additional blood draws and questionnaires. Blood samples from the prospective study were shipped frozen or at room temperature prior to DNA extraction.

TCRbeta CDR3 regions were amplified from genomic DNA using the immunoSEQ Assay, a bias-controlled multiplex PCR. Per the source publication's procedure: The number of nucleated cells in each sample was estimated from the amplification of reference gene primers within the assay. Sequence reads were collapsed and filtered to measure the absolute abundance of every unique TCRbeta CDR3 rearrangement. For each sample, productive Simpson clonality was calculated by taking the square root of Simpson's diversity index across productive rearrangements. The clones in this table, taken by TCRdb from immuneACCESS, are in-frame only. Not every clone is retained; where verified, under half of the shortfall comes from an unresolved V gene, and the cause of the rest is unknown. D and trimming were read from the DNA, whereas the V and J calls and clone size are those reported in that table. This sample gives over 200,000 clones in total; 88% of them show up just once. The top ten clonotypes cover approximately 2.5% of the sample.

The data derive from a study of blood T cell repertoires in COVID-19 (dated by TCRdb to 2018 to 2021). As for the study more broadly: Samples covering the acute and convalescent phases of COVID-19 were provided by collaborators in the United States, Italy and Spain. The prospective study material was composed of cDNA or gDNA derived from T cells, B-cell-depleted T cells, or PBMCs. The dataset comprised deeply sampled blood TCRbeta repertoires from subjects exposed to, actively infected with, or recovered from COVID-19. The repertoires were released in a freely available public database intended as a resource for research on the immune response to SARS-CoV-2. Samples were obtained from the ongoing ImmuneRACE study (first 160 participants) and from about 1,300 subjects provided by 6 global collaborators. The sample metadata nearly always contained a de-identified subject ID, COVID-19 status, age in years and sex. HLA class I and class II types, where available, came from metadata supplied by the sample provider rather than from assay-based typing.

Paper-wide results and their limitations: The quantity of clinical and demographic metadata differed by source and by participant and was supplied without curation.

Sequences were obtained from PBMCs or T cells enriched from blood (not recorded which). This receptor was obtained from a woman aged 40 to 50 with acute COVID-19.

The bases read TGCAGCGTTGAAGGAAAGGACAGGGGGCAGGCTAATGAAAAACTGTTTTTT. Translated, it reads CSVEGKDRGQANEKLFF. The sequence links TRBV29-1 to TRBJ1-4, with 11 junctional bases fitting TRBD1. From its cysteine to its phenylalanine, the CDR3 spans 17 amino acids. The sequence is cut down to CDR3 DNA, 51 bases in frame from base 1. Looking up the germline V gene yields CDR1 SQVTM and CDR2 ANQGSEA. V ends up 1 base short and J 3 bases short, with an unmatched junction base count of 7.